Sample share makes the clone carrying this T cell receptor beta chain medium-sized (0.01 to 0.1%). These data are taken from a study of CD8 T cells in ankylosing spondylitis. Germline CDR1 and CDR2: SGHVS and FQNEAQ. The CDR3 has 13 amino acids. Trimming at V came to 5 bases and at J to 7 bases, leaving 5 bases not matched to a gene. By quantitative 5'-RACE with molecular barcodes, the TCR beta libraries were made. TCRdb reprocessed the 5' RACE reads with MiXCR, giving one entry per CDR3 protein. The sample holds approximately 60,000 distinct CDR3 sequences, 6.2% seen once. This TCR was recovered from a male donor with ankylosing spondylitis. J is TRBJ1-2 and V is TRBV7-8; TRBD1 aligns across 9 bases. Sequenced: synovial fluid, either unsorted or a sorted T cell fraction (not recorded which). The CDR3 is CASSPGQGLGYTF. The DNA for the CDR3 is TGTGCCAGCAGCCCCGGACAGGGGCTTGGCTACACCTTC. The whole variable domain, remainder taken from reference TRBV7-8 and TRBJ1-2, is GAGVSQSPRYKVAKRGQDVALRCDPISGHVSLFWYQQALGQGPEFLTYFQNEAQLDKSGLPSDRFFAERPEGSVSTLKIQRTQQEDSAVYLCASSPGQGLGYTFGSGTRLTVV.